Listed below are T cell receptor beta chains from one sample, sequenced in a study of blood T cell repertoires in COVID-19. Generated by immunoSEQ multiplex PCR, the TCRdb table keeps only in-frame clones and is missing some. Counted here are around 290,000 clones, more than 75% occurring once; the ten biggest clones make up approximately 2%. The specimen was PBMCs or T cells enriched from blood (not recorded which). These receptors were collected from a woman aged 60-75 years in a cohort exposed to, infected with or recovered from COVID-19 (not recorded which). CDR3s include the opening cysteine and the closing phenylalanine or tryptophan. D genes are given only for firm matches. Not every row has a clone size; where given, it reads once, few, many or a size class.

j_gene | v_gene | d_gene | abundance | CDR3aa | CDR3nt
TRBJ2-1 | TRBV5-1 | TRBD2 | . | CASSLLGLAEYNEQFF | TGCGCCAGCAGCTTGCTTGGGCTAGCGGAATACAATGAGCAGTTCTTC
TRBJ2-3 | TRBV19 | TRBD2 | . | CASSRGSGRAEDTQYF | TGTGCCAGTAGTAGGGGCAGCGGGAGGGCCGAAGATACGCAGTATTTT
TRBJ1-5 | TRBV19 | TRBD1 | . | CASSIPQDRVDGNQPQHF | TGTGCCAGTAGTATCCCGCAAGACAGGGTGGATGGCAATCAGCCCCAGCATTTT
TRBJ1-4 | TRBV13 | . | . | CASSLRPPGANEKLFF | TGTGCCAGCAGCCTTCGGCCTCCGGGAGCTAATGAAAAACTGTTTTTT
TRBJ2-1 | TRBV7-7 | TRBD2 | . | CASSHSGSGDEQFF | TGTGCTAGCAGTCATAGCGGGAGCGGGGATGAGCAGTTCTTC
TRBJ2-1 | TRBV27 | TRBD2 | . | CASRTPGLGSREQFF | TGTGCCAGCAGGACCCCGGGACTAGGATCGCGTGAGCAGTTCTTC
TRBJ2-1 | TRBV7-9 | . | . | CASSFALGSGKNNEQFF | TGTGCCAGCAGCTTCGCCCTGGGTAGCGGTAAAAACAATGAGCAGTTCTTC
TRBJ1-2 | TRBV30 | TRBD1 | once | CAWTGGRSNYGYTF | TGTGCCTGGACAGGGGGACGGTCTAACTATGGCTACACCTTC
TRBJ2-7 | TRBV5-6 | . | . | CASNWRGLAPTYEQYF | TGTGCCAGCAACTGGAGGGGGCTAGCGCCTACCTACGAGCAGTACTTC
TRBJ1-2 | TRBV3-1/TRBV3-2 | . | . | CASSQPPQSYYGYTF | TGTGCCAGCAGCCAGCCACCACAGTCATACTATGGCTACACCTTC
TRBJ2-5 | TRBV6-5 | TRBD1 | . | CATGQGMGGETQYF | TGTGCCACCGGACAGGGGATGGGCGGGGAGACCCAGTACTTC
TRBJ2-7 | TRBV7-9 | TRBD1 | . | CASSTGQGNYEQYF | TGTGCCAGCAGCACGGGACAGGGAAACTACGAGCAGTACTTC
TRBJ2-7 | TRBV7-2 | . | . | CASSLGGQYEQYF | TGTGCCAGCAGCTTAGGGGGCCAGTACGAGCAGTACTTC
TRBJ2-1 | TRBV9 | TRBD2 | . | CASSVDPSGRASYNEQFF | TGTGCCAGCAGCGTAGACCCTAGCGGGAGGGCCTCCTACAATGAGCAGTTCTTC
TRBJ2-1 | TRBV5-1 | TRBD2 | . | CASSWGLGNNEQFF | TGCGCCAGCAGCTGGGGACTAGGAAACAATGAGCAGTTCTTC
TRBJ1-6 | TRBV5-4 | . | . | CASSLERQVNSPLHF | TGTGCCAGCAGCTTGGAACGACAGGTTAATTCACCCCTCCACTTT
TRBJ1-2 | TRBV2 | . | once | CASSNQGGGGYTF | TGTGCCAGCAGCAACCAGGGAGGCGGTGGCTACACCTTC
TRBJ2-5 | TRBV5-1 | . | . | CASRETEKTQYF | TGCGCCAGCAGGGAGACAGAGAAGACCCAGTACTTC